This T cell receptor (beta chain) was profiled in a study of blood T cell repertoires in COVID-19. In the study overall: COVID-19 samples from acute and convalescent phases originated in the United States, Italy and Spain.

TCRdb keeps only in-frame clones here, not all; method: immunoSEQ multiplex PCR. The sample has 150,000 to 200,000 clones, roughly 84% seen once; the top ten hold over 7%. V lost 6 bases and J lost 0, with 6 bases in between. The CDR3 is 13 amino acids. Germline V lookup: CDR1 PRHDT, CDR2 FYEKMQ (reference sequence). Living in under 30 US areas, the participants were between roughly 18 and 90 years of age. Clinical histories supplied by participants themselves formed the basis of cohort assignment. Resolution of symptoms, clearance, or two negative PCRs was present in recovered Cohort 3 donors. The TCR comes from a woman aged 50 to 60 who had recovered from COVID-19. What was sequenced was PBMCs or T cells enriched from blood (not recorded which). This chain joins TRBV13 and TRBJ1-3; the D is unclear. CDR3 in DNA: TGTGCCAGCAGACCCGGCTCTGGAAACACCATATATTTT. This codes for CASRPGSGNTIYF.